These 25 T cell receptor beta chains originate from one sample sequenced in a study of blood T cell repertoires in COVID-19. TCRdb's copy holds only in-frame clones and misses some; the assay was immunoSEQ multiplex PCR. The table records 20,000 to 30,000 clones, 90% of them present only once. Sequencing used peripheral blood. The receptors shown here come from a human donor in a cohort sampled during active COVID-19.

The chain combines TRBV9 with TRBJ2-7, with D perhaps TRBD1 (5 bases). V dropped 0 bases and J dropped 2 bases, with 12 bases sitting between them. CDR1 and CDR2 (germline): SGDLS, YYNGEE. The CDR3 consists of 15 residues. The CDR3 region has the DNA TGTGCCAGCAGCGTAGAAGTAGGGGCCACCTACGAGCAGTACTTC. Protein sequence: CASSVEVGATYEQYF.

The CDR3: CASSSGQGVRNTEAFF. The CDR3, as DNA: TGTGCCAGTAGTTCGGGACAGGGTGTCCGGAACACTGAAGCTTTCTTT. The rearrangement uses TRBV19 and TRBJ1-1; TRBD1 agrees at 9 bases. This CDR3 spans 16 amino acids. V was pared by 5 bases and J by 1 base, with 8 bases of the junction left unmatched. CDR1 is LNHDA and CDR2 is SQIVND in the germline V gene (reference sequence).

The chain has TRBV18 and TRBJ2-1, with D perhaps TRBD2 (5 bases). This CDR3 comprises 13 residues. CDR1 and CDR2 from the germline V gene are KGHSH and LQKENI. V lost 2 bases and J 9 bases, leaving 11 bases between the germline ends. The CDR3 region is CASSPALGIEQFF. CDR3 in DNA: TGTGCCAGCTCACCAGCACTAGGCATTGAGCAGTTCTTC.

This clone was counted between two and nine times. The chain couples TRBV25-1 to TRBJ1-6, with 9 bases fitting TRBD1. V lost 2 bases and J lost 9; bases outside the gene matches: 5. CDR3 length: 15 residues. The V gene's germline CDR1 is MGHDK and CDR2 SYGVNS. CDR3 bases: TGTGCCAGCAGTGAACCGGGACAGGGAGGTTCACCCCTCCACTTT. Amino acids: CASSEPGQGGSPLHF. Variable domain in full (rest from reference TRBV25-1 and TRBJ1-6): EADIYQTPRYLVIGTGKKITLECSQTMGHDKMYWYQQDPGMELHLIHYSYGVNSTEKGDLSSESTVSRIRTEHFPLTLESARPSHTSQYLCASSEPGQGGSPLHFGNGTRLTVT.

The rearrangement joins TRBV4-1 to TRBJ2-2; 10 bases line up with TRBD2. CDR1 is MGHRA and CDR2 is YSYEKL in the germline V gene. This CDR3 is 17 amino acids long. After removal of 4 bases from V and 3 bases from J, the junction contained 8 bases not matched to a gene. CDR3 loop: CASSRGASGGYTGELFF. CDR3 DNA: TGCGCCAGCAGCCGGGGGGCTAGCGGGGGTTACACCGGGGAGCTGTTTTTT.

The chain is built from TRBV19 and TRBJ2-1, with 10 bases lining up with TRBD2. Germline V gives CDR1 LNHDA, CDR2 SQIVND (reference sequence). CDR3 length equals 15 residues. J gave up 4 bases and V 6 bases, and 6 bases lay outside the gene matches. In DNA, the CDR3 is TGTGCCAGTAGGAAAGCGGGAGGGCCGTACAATGAGCAGTTCTTC. It is translated as CASRKAGGPYNEQFF.

V usage is TRBV18 and J usage is TRBJ2-1, with 11 bases fitting TRBD2. This CDR3 comprises 14 residues. Germline V CDR1 and CDR2: KGHSH, LQKENI. The V gene end was trimmed by 7 bases and the J gene end by 8 bases; junction bases not matched to a gene: 7. The CDR3 reads CASLLSGGAHEQFF. The DNA of the CDR3 is TGTGCCAGCTTACTTAGCGGGGGGGCCCATGAGCAGTTCTTC.

V is TRBV5-6 and J is TRBJ2-7; 10 nucleotides line up with TRBD1. From germline, CDR1 is SGHDT and CDR2 YYEEEE. V lost 3 bases, J lost 0 bases, and 0 bases stayed unmatched. This CDR3 is built from 14 residues. The CDR3 sequence: CASSWTGGSYEQYF. The CDR3 coding sequence is TGTGCCAGCAGCTGGACAGGGGGCTCCTACGAGCAGTACTTC.

V and J are TRBV5-8 and TRBJ2-1; TRBD2 aligns across 7 bases. The CDR3 contains 16 residues. Unmatched junction bases numbered 12, after V lost 1 base and J lost 8 bases. Germline CDR1 SGHTS, CDR2 YDEGEE. CDR3 sequence: CASSLRVIGGSYEQFF. The CDR3 DNA reads TGTGCCAGCAGCTTGCGGGTTATAGGCGGGAGCTATGAGCAGTTCTTC.

The rearrangement links TRBV5-1 to TRBJ2-7; possibly TRBD2 for D (6 bases). This CDR3 spans 15 amino acids. Germline V gives CDR1 SGHRS, CDR2 YFSETQ. V was trimmed by 0 bases and J by 2 bases, leaving 12 bases between them. The CDR3 sequence: CASSLAGGAPYEQYF. The CDR3 bases are TGCGCCAGCAGCTTGGCCGGGGGAGCCCCCTACGAGCAGTACTTC.

The rearrangement joins TRBV5-4 to TRBJ1-1, with no clear D. Trimming left V 2 bases short and J 5 bases short, with 7 bases between. CDR1 and CDR2 from the germline V gene are SGHNT and YYREEE (reference sequence). This CDR3 contains 12 residues. For the CDR3, the DNA is TGTGCCAGCAGCTTCGGGGATACTGAAGCTTTCTTT. Protein sequence: CASSFGDTEAFF. Complete variable domain (other parts from reference TRBV5-4 and TRBJ1-1): ETGVTQSPTHLIKTRGQQVTLRCSSQSGHNTVSWYQQALGQGPQFIFQYYREEENGRGNFPPRFSGLQFPNYSSELNVNALELDDSALYLCASSFGDTEAFFGQGTRLTVV.

With regard to this clone: The junction departs from the called germline gene at one end, perhaps through a read error. CDR3 sequence: CASSLGTGGSTIYF. The CDR3, as DNA: TGTGCCAGCAGCTTGGGGACAGGGGGAAGCACCATATATTTT. This chain connects TRBV5-5 to TRBJ1-3; 10 bases align to TRBD1. CDR3 size: 14 residues. CDR1 SGHKS and CDR2 YYEKEE come from the germline V gene (reference sequence).

The rearrangement links TRBV5-1 to TRBJ2-2; D unresolved. This CDR3 region has 14 residues. Trimming took off 7 bases at V and 3 bases at J, with 13 bases between the two ends. Per the germline V gene, CDR1 is SGHRS and CDR2 is YFSETQ. CDR3 residues: CASQRLPDTGELFF. The CDR3 nucleotides read TGCGCCAGCCAGAGACTCCCTGACACCGGGGAGCTGTTTTTT.

V and J are TRBV21-1 and TRBJ1-1; TRBD1 reflects the table's D call only, with no check against the DNA. TRBV21-1 is recorded as a pseudogene. This CDR3 region has 13 residues. The CDR3 spells CASSKEAGPEAFF. DNA for the CDR3: TGTGCCAGCAGCAAAGAGGCAGGGCCTGAAGCTTTCTTT.

The chain combines TRBV7-2 with TRBJ2-7, with D perhaps TRBD1 (5 bases). This CDR3 region has 13 residues. CDR1 is SGHTA and CDR2 is FQGNSA in the germline V gene. The V and J ends lost 5 bases and 2 bases respectively, with 10 bases between them. The DNA for the CDR3 is TGTGCCAGCAGCGATCAGGGCGCCTACGAGCAGTACTTC. Its protein is CASSDQGAYEQYF. The variable domain in full, with the rest retrieved from reference TRBV7-2 and TRBJ2-7, is GAGVSQSPSNKVTEKGKDVELRCDPISGHTALYWYRQSLGQGLEFLIYFQGNSAPDKSGLPSDRFSAERTGGSVSTLTIQRTQQEDSAVYLCASSDQGAYEQYFGPGTRLTVT.

V and J are TRBV5-6 and TRBJ2-7, with 8 bases that match TRBD2. Germline CDR1 is SGHDT and CDR2 is YYEEEE. CDR3 length: 16 amino acids. With V trimmed by 2 bases and J by 5 bases, 12 bases remained unmatched. The CDR3 here is CASSFTSGSGGHEQYF. CDR3 nucleotide sequence: TGTGCCAGCAGCTTTACTAGCGGCTCCGGAGGCCACGAGCAGTACTTC.

This chain's CDR3 is CASSPKTGWYPPENIQYF. The CDR3 nucleotides are TGTGCCAGCAGCCCAAAGACAGGGTGGTATCCCCCGGAAAACATTCAGTACTTC. V and J are TRBV7-2 and TRBJ2-4, with 7 bases lining up with TRBD1. Germline CDR1 reads SGHTA; CDR2 reads FQGNSA. V was clipped by 5 bases and J by 5 bases; unmatched bases: 18. The CDR3 length is 18 residues.

The chain employs TRBV10-3 and TRBJ1-3; perhaps TRBD1 as D (5 bases). V dropped 6 bases and J dropped 2 bases, with 11 bases sitting between them. The CDR3 loop spans 14 amino acids. CDR1 is ENHRY, CDR2 SYGVKD, per germline. The CDR3 reads CAIRTGGAGNTIYF. The CDR3 coding sequence is TGTGCCATCAGGACGGGGGGAGCTGGAAACACCATATATTTT.

The chain uses TRBV28 and TRBJ1-5, with D hard to call. This CDR3 region has 16 residues. Germline CDR1 reads MDHEN; CDR2 reads SYDVKM. V gave up 1 base and J gave up 1 base, with 11 bases separating them. CDR3 sequence (DNA): TGTGCCAGCAGTTTATCGCGAGCCCCGAGCAATCAGCCCCAGCATTTT. Translating gives CASSLSRAPSNQPQHF.

This chain links TRBV11-2 with TRBJ1-1, with 9 bases fitting TRBD1. The germline V gene encodes CDR1 SGHAT and CDR2 FQNNGV. V dropped 4 bases and J dropped 1; count of bases not matched to a gene: 4. The CDR3 is made up of 15 amino acids. CDR3 region: CASSSTGGGNTEAFF. Here the CDR3 DNA reads TGTGCCAGCAGCTCGACAGGGGGGGGGAACACTGAAGCTTTCTTT.

The V gene is TRBV6-5, the J gene TRBJ1-2; 7 bases are shared with TRBD1. J lost 8 bases, V lost 2 bases, and 11 bases had no gene match. Germline assignment: CDR1 MNHEY and CDR2 SVGAGI. This CDR3 region has 15 residues. The CDR3 DNA reads TGTGCCAGCAGTTACGTCGGGCGGGACAGTAAAGGCTACACCTTC. As protein: CASSYVGRDSKGYTF.

The chain couples TRBV28 to TRBJ2-1; possibly TRBD1 for D (5 bases). Germline V gene data show CDR1 as MDHEN and CDR2 as SYDVKM. The ends were cut back, 10 bases at V and 4 bases at J, with 14 bases in the middle. The CDR3 covers 13 residues. The CDR3 protein is CATWGSKYNEQFF. The CDR3 nucleotides are TGTGCCACCTGGGGCAGCAAATACAATGAGCAGTTCTTC.

The chain employs TRBV7-2 and TRBJ1-3; 9 positions match TRBD1. V was clipped by 3 bases and J by 3 bases; unmatched bases: 3. The CDR3 is 15 amino acids. Germline V CDR1 and CDR2: SGHTA, FQGNSA. CDR3 sequence reads: CASSFQDRGGNTIYF. DNA for the CDR3: TGTGCCAGCAGCTTCCAGGACAGGGGTGGAAACACCATATATTTT.

The V call is TRBV7-8, the J call TRBJ2-7; 8 bases are shared with TRBD1. CDR1 is SGHVS, CDR2 FQNEAQ, per germline. CDR3 length: 13 amino acids. The J segment lost 7 bases and the V segment lost 5 bases, leaving 7 bases of the junction unmatched. In nucleotides, the CDR3 is TGTGCCAGCAGCCGGACAGGGCCCTTGGAGCAGTACTTC. Residues: CASSRTGPLEQYF.

The chain employs TRBV7-9 and TRBJ2-3; 9 nucleotides agree with TRBD2. Germline values: CDR1 SEHNR, CDR2 FQNEAQ (reference sequence). J gave up 6 bases and V 5 bases, and 6 bases lay outside the gene matches. This CDR3 is 14 amino acids long. CDR3 in amino acids: CASSPGLATDTQYF. As DNA, the CDR3 is TGTGCCAGCAGCCCGGGACTAGCAACCGATACGCAGTATTTT.